A selection of T cell receptor beta chains follows, all from one sample in a study of cytomegalovirus exposure and HLA in healthy donors. Clones were sequenced by immunoSEQ multiplex PCR, and TCRdb holds only the in-frame ones, with some missing. The repertoire holds roughly 200,000 clones, 87% seen once, with 1.3% in the top ten. The sample was PBMCs. The origin of the receptors is a man aged 30 to 45 in good health and CMV-seronegative. The CDR3 runs from the conserved cysteine through the conserved F or W. D genes are given only for firm matches. A row's size may be missing; if present it is once, few, many or a size class.

v_call: TRBV16
j_call: TRBJ1-1
clone_size: -
d_call: -
cdr3_aa: CASSQQGLGAFF
cdr3_nt: TGTGCCAGCAGCCAACAGGGTTTAGGAGCTTTCTTT

v_call: TRBV5-1
j_call: TRBJ2-2
clone_size: -
d_call: -
cdr3_aa: CASSLFYPGELFF
cdr3_nt: TGCGCCAGCAGCTTGTTCTATCCCGGGGAGCTGTTTTTT

v_call: TRBV28
j_call: TRBJ1-3
clone_size: -
d_call: -
cdr3_aa: CASNQGGENTIYF
cdr3_nt: TGTGCCAGCAATCAGGGTGGGGAAAACACCATATATTTT

v_call: TRBV6-5
j_call: TRBJ2-7
clone_size: -
d_call: TRBD1
cdr3_aa: CASSQPRQGVYEQYF
cdr3_nt: TGTGCCAGCAGCCAGCCCCGACAGGGGGTATACGAGCAGTACTTC

v_call: TRBV9
j_call: TRBJ2-5
clone_size: -
d_call: -
cdr3_aa: CASSGDSGLQETQYF
cdr3_nt: TGTGCCAGCAGCGGGGACTCGGGACTTCAAGAGACCCAGTACTTC

v_call: TRBV5-1
j_call: TRBJ2-3
clone_size: -
d_call: TRBD2
cdr3_aa: CASSFSGRGDTQYF
cdr3_nt: TGCGCCAGCAGCTTTAGCGGGAGGGGGGATACGCAGTATTTT

v_call: TRBV19
j_call: TRBJ2-2
clone_size: -
d_call: TRBD2
cdr3_aa: CASSIVELAGRTGELFF
cdr3_nt: TGTGCCAGTAGTATAGTCGAACTAGCGGGAAGGACCGGGGAGCTGTTTTTT

v_call: TRBV4-3
j_call: TRBJ2-1
clone_size: -
d_call: TRBD2
cdr3_aa: CASSPRPSGGADEQFF
cdr3_nt: TGCGCCAGCAGCCCTCGCCCCAGCGGGGGGGCCGATGAGCAGTTCTTC

v_call: TRBV4-1
j_call: TRBJ2-1
clone_size: -
d_call: TRBD2
cdr3_aa: CASTPLGLADNEQFF
cdr3_nt: TGCGCCAGCACCCCTCTCGGACTAGCCGACAATGAGCAGTTCTTC

v_call: TRBV19
j_call: TRBJ1-5
clone_size: -
d_call: -
cdr3_aa: CASSAGLQGPQHF
cdr3_nt: TGTGCCAGTAGTGCCGGCCTGCAGGGGCCCCAGCATTTT

v_call: TRBV14
j_call: TRBJ2-6
clone_size: few
d_call: TRBD2
cdr3_aa: CASSPTPGGGPRSGANVLTF
cdr3_nt: TGTGCCAGCAGCCCAACTCCTGGCGGGGGACCCCGCTCTGGGGCCAACGTCCTGACTTTC

v_call: TRBV15
j_call: TRBJ1-4
clone_size: -
d_call: TRBD1
cdr3_aa: CATSRATGGREKLFF
cdr3_nt: TGTGCCACCAGCAGAGCGACAGGGGGCAGGGAAAAACTGTTTTTT

v_call: TRBV5-1
j_call: TRBJ2-7
clone_size: few
d_call: -
cdr3_aa: CASSSTGDYEQYF
cdr3_nt: TGCGCCAGCAGCTCGACAGGTGACTACGAGCAGTACTTC

v_call: TRBV27
j_call: TRBJ2-3
clone_size: few
d_call: TRBD1
cdr3_aa: CASSLQGARDTQYF
cdr3_nt: TGTGCCAGCAGTTTACAGGGGGCGAGGGATACGCAGTATTTT

v_call: TRBV5-1
j_call: TRBJ2-2
clone_size: -
d_call: TRBD2
cdr3_aa: CASSFVGTSRLEPGELFF
cdr3_nt: TGCGCCAGCAGCTTTGTTGGGACTAGCCGTTTAGAACCCGGGGAGCTGTTTTTT

v_call: TRBV28
j_call: TRBJ2-7
clone_size: -
d_call: -
cdr3_aa: CAAQGSSYEQYF
cdr3_nt: TGTGCCGCCCAGGGTTCCTCCTACGAGCAGTACTTC

v_call: TRBV5-1
j_call: TRBJ2-6
clone_size: -
d_call: -
cdr3_aa: CASSLRGTAQSGANVLTF
cdr3_nt: TGCGCCAGCAGCTTGCGGGGGACGGCGCAATCTGGGGCCAACGTCCTGACTTTC

v_call: TRBV5-8
j_call: TRBJ1-2
clone_size: once
d_call: TRBD1
cdr3_aa: CASSSVGTGGEYGYTF
cdr3_nt: TGTGCCAGCAGCTCCGTCGGGACAGGGGGAGAATATGGCTACACCTTC

v_call: TRBV4-3
j_call: TRBJ2-2
clone_size: -
d_call: -
cdr3_aa: CASSQDRSTGELFF
cdr3_nt: TGCGCCAGCAGCCAAGATAGGAGCACCGGGGAGCTGTTTTTT

v_call: TRBV7-8
j_call: TRBJ2-7
clone_size: -
d_call: TRBD2
cdr3_aa: CASSLARIRLAGFYEQYF
cdr3_nt: TGTGCCAGCAGCTTAGCCCGGATTAGGCTAGCGGGGTTCTACGAGCAGTACTTC

v_call: TRBV5-1
j_call: TRBJ2-3
clone_size: -
d_call: TRBD2
cdr3_aa: CASSPDAGATGDTQYF
cdr3_nt: TGCGCCAGCAGCCCGGACGCGGGAGCAACCGGGGATACGCAGTATTTT

v_call: TRBV5-5
j_call: TRBJ1-5
clone_size: few
d_call: TRBD1
cdr3_aa: CASSLEGQGWHQPQHF
cdr3_nt: TGTGCCAGCAGTTTGGAGGGACAGGGATGGCACCAGCCCCAGCATTTT

v_call: TRBV7-2
j_call: TRBJ2-7
clone_size: -
d_call: -
cdr3_aa: CASSLGEEQYF
cdr3_nt: TGTGCCAGCAGCTTAGGTGAGGAGCAGTACTTC

v_call: TRBV6-1
j_call: TRBJ2-7
clone_size: -
d_call: -
cdr3_aa: CASSVFRTYEQYF
cdr3_nt: TGTGCCAGCAGTGTTTTCAGGACTTACGAGCAGTACTTC

v_call: TRBV6-6
j_call: TRBJ1-4
clone_size: -
d_call: -
cdr3_aa: CASSEVREKLFF
cdr3_nt: TGTGCCAGCAGCGAGGTTCGGGAAAAACTGTTTTTT

v_call: TRBV5-1
j_call: TRBJ2-4
clone_size: -
d_call: TRBD1
cdr3_aa: CASSPAGTGGRNIQYF
cdr3_nt: TGCGCCAGCAGCCCTGCGGGGACAGGGGGGAGGAACATTCAGTACTTC

v_call: TRBV10-3
j_call: TRBJ2-7
clone_size: -
d_call: TRBD1
cdr3_aa: CAISDKGQGQEQYF
cdr3_nt: TGTGCCATCAGTGACAAGGGACAGGGGCAAGAGCAGTACTTC

v_call: TRBV2
j_call: TRBJ2-7
clone_size: -
d_call: TRBD2
cdr3_aa: CASRPTSGRAVYEQYF
cdr3_nt: TGTGCCAGCAGACCCACTAGCGGGAGGGCCGTATACGAGCAGTACTTC

v_call: TRBV5-4
j_call: TRBJ2-6
clone_size: -
d_call: TRBD1
cdr3_aa: CASSARDSVSGANVLTF
cdr3_nt: TGTGCCAGCAGCGCCCGGGACAGCGTCTCTGGGGCCAACGTCCTGACTTTC

v_call: TRBV19
j_call: TRBJ1-5
clone_size: -
d_call: -
cdr3_aa: CASKTGPGDTLTQHF
cdr3_nt: TGTGCCAGTAAGACGGGCCCAGGGGACACTTTGACCCAGCATTTT

v_call: TRBV6-6
j_call: TRBJ2-7
clone_size: -
d_call: -
cdr3_aa: CASSGQPSSYEQYF
cdr3_nt: TGTGCCAGCTCCGGACAGCCAAGCTCCTACGAGCAGTACTTC

v_call: TRBV19
j_call: TRBJ2-7
clone_size: -
d_call: TRBD1
cdr3_aa: CASSIRTGSYEQYF
cdr3_nt: TGTGCCAGTAGTATAAGGACAGGCTCCTACGAGCAGTACTTC

v_call: TRBV28
j_call: TRBJ1-2
clone_size: -
d_call: -
cdr3_aa: CASSAQFSYGYTF
cdr3_nt: TGTGCCAGCAGCGCGCAATTTTCCTATGGCTACACCTTC

v_call: TRBV2
j_call: TRBJ2-7
clone_size: -
d_call: TRBD2
cdr3_aa: CASSVLASGPYEQYF
cdr3_nt: TGTGCCAGCAGTGTGCTGGCTAGCGGTCCCTACGAGCAGTACTTC

v_call: TRBV6-6
j_call: TRBJ1-1
clone_size: -
d_call: -
cdr3_aa: CASRQGHYTEAFF
cdr3_nt: TGTGCCAGCAGACAGGGACACTACACTGAAGCTTTCTTT

v_call: TRBV27
j_call: TRBJ2-7
clone_size: -
d_call: -
cdr3_aa: CASSLSATSLGSSYEQYF
cdr3_nt: TGTGCCAGCAGTTTATCCGCTACGTCCCTAGGGAGCTCCTACGAGCAGTACTTC

v_call: TRBV9
j_call: TRBJ2-2
clone_size: -
d_call: -
cdr3_aa: CASSEASAGELFF
cdr3_nt: TGTGCCAGCTCCGAGGCGAGTGCCGGGGAGCTGTTTTTT

v_call: TRBV28
j_call: TRBJ1-3
clone_size: -
d_call: TRBD1
cdr3_aa: CASSFSGTGGLRNSGNTIYF
cdr3_nt: TGTGCCAGCAGTTTCTCCGGGACAGGGGGCCTGAGGAACTCTGGAAACACCATATATTTT

v_call: TRBV15
j_call: TRBJ2-1
clone_size: -
d_call: TRBD2
cdr3_aa: CATSSWGWGGNEQFF
cdr3_nt: TGTGCCACCAGCAGCTGGGGTTGGGGGGGCAATGAGCAGTTCTTC

v_call: TRBV7-9
j_call: TRBJ1-2
clone_size: -
d_call: TRBD1
cdr3_aa: CASSFYTTGEEGYTF
cdr3_nt: TGTGCCAGCAGCTTCTATACTACAGGGGAGGAAGGCTACACCTTC